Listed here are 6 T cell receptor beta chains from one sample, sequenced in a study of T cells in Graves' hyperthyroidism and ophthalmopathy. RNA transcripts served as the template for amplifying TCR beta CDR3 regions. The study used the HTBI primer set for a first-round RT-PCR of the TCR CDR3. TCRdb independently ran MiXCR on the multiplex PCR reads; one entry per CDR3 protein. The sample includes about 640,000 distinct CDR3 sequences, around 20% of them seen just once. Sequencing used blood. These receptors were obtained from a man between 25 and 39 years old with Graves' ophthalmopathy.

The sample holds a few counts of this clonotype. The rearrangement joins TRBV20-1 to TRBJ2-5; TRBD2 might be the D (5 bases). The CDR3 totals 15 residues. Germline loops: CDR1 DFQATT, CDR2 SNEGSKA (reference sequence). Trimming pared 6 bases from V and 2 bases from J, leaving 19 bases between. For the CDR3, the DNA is TGCAGTGCGGGTGACGAGCGGAGATTACAAGAGACCCAGTACTTC. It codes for CSAGDERRLQETQYF.

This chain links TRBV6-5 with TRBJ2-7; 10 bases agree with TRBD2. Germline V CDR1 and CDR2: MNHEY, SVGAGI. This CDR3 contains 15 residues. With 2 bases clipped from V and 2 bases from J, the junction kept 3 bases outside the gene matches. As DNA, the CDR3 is TGTGCCAGCAGTTACGAGCGGGAGGGCGCCTACGAGCAGTACTTC. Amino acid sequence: CASSYEREGAYEQYF.

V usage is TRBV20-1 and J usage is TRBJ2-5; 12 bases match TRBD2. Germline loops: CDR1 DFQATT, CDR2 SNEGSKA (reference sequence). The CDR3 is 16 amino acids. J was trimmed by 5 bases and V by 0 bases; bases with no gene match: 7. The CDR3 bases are TGCAGTGCTAGAGATGAACTAGCGGGAGGATTGGAGACCCAGTACTTC. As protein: CSARDELAGGLETQYF.

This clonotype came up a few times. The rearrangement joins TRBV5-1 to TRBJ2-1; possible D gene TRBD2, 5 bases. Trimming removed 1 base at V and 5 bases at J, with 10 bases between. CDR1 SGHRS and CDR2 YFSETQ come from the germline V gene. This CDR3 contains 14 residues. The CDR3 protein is CASSLSTSNNEQFF. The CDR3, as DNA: TGCGCCAGCAGCTTGTCAACTAGTAACAATGAGCAGTTCTTC.

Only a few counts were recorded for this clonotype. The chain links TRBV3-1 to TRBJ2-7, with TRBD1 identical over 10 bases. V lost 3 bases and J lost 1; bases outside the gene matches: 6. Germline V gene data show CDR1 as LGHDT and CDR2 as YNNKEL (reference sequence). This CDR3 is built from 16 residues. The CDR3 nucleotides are TGTGCCAGCAGCCACCCGGGACAGGGGTCTTCCTACGAGCAGTACTTC. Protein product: CASSHPGQGSSYEQYF.

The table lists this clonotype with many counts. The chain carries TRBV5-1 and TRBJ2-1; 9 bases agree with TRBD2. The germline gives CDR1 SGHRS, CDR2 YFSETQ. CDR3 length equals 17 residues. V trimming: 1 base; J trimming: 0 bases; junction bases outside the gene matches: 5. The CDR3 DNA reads TGCGCCAGCAGCTTGTGGGGTAGCGGGAGCTCCTACAATGAGCAGTTCTTC. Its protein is CASSLWGSGSSYNEQFF.